The clone carrying this TCR beta chain has just a few counts. Its matching antigen is unknown. With V trimmed by 5 bases and J by 4 bases, 12 bases remained unmatched. The CDR3 runs 15 residues. Germline values: CDR1 SQVTM, CDR2 ANQGSEA. The data derive from a study of T cell repertoires in cytomegalovirus infection. One entry per CDR3 protein results from TCRdb running MiXCR on the reads. The table has 150,000 to 200,000 distinct CDR3 sequences, roughly an eighth seen once. Points from the study as a whole: Ex vivo responses were dominated by HLA-C-restricted CMV-specific TCR beta clonotypes.

This receptor was taken from a human donor in good health (CMV status not recorded). Some clones in this sample may be carry-over from other donors' samples. Sample: PBMCs. The gene calls are TRBV29-1 and TRBJ2-7; 9 bases match TRBD2. The CDR3 region has the DNA TGCAGCGTTACCCTGGGGAGCGGGGGGACTTACGAGCAGTACTTC. It specifies CSVTLGSGGTYEQYF.